The sequence of this T cell receptor (beta chain) was determined in a study of cytomegalovirus exposure and HLA in healthy donors. The wider study: Earlier work reported 100 million to 130 million unique TCR beta sequences from about 180 million T cells.

The CDR3 spans 16 residues. CDR1 and CDR2 (germline): MDHEN, SYDVKM. V gave up 6 bases and J gave up 2 bases; unmatched junction bases: 10. 13 Jbeta primers and 60 Vbeta primers were used for the PCR. The assay was immunoSEQ multiplex PCR, and TCRdb's table has in-frame clones only and misses some. The table includes approximately 69,000 clones, 76% detected once. The chain uses TRBV28 and TRBJ2-3; 8 bases align to TRBD2. This receptor was taken from a man between 18 and 29 years old in good health and CMV-seronegative. Material: PBMCs. Here the CDR3 DNA reads TGTGCCAGCAGCTCAGTCAGCGGGGGAAACACAGATACGCAGTATTTT. Translating it yields CASSSVSGGNTDTQYF.